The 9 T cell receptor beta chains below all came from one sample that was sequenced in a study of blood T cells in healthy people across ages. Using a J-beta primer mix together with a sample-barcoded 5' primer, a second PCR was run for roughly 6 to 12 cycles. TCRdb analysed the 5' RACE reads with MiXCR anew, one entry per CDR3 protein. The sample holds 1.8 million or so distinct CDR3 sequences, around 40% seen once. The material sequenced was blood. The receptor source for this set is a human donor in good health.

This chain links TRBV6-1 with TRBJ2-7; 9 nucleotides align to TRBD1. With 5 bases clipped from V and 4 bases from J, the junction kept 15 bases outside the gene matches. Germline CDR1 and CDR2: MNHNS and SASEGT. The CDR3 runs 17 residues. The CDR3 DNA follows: TGTGCCAGCAGTCGACGCATTAACAGGGGGCTAGGATACGAGCAGTACTTC. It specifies CASSRRINRGLGYEQYF.

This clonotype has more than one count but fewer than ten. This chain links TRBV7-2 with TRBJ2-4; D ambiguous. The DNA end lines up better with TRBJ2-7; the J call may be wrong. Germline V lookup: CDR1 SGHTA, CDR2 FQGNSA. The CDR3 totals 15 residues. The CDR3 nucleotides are TGTGCCAGCAGCTTACTTGCTGCATTCTCCTACGAGCAGTACTTC. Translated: CASSLLAAFSYEQYF.

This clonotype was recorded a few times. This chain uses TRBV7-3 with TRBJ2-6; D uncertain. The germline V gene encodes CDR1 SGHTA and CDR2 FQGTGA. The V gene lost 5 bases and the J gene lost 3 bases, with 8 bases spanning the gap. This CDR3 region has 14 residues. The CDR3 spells CASSQSGGANVLTF. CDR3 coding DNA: TGTGCCAGCAGCCAAAGTGGTGGGGCCAACGTCCTGACTTTC.

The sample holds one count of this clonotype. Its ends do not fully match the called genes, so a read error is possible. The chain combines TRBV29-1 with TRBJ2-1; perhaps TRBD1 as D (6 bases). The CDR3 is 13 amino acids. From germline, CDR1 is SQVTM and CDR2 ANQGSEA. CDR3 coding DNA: TGCAGCGTTGAGGGGGCTATCGGGTTTGAGCAGGTCTTC. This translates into CSVEGAIGFEQVF.

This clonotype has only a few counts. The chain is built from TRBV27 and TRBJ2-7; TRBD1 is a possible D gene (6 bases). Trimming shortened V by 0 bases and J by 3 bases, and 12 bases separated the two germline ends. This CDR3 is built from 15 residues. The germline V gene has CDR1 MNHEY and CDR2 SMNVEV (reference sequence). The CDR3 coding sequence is TGTGCCAGCAGTTTATCTGGCAGGGGCCACTACGAGCAGTACTTC. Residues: CASSLSGRGHYEQYF.

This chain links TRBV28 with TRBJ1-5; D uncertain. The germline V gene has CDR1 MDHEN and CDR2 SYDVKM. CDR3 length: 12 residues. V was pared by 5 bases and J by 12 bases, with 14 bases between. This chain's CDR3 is CASSMRFRVQHF. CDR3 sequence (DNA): TGTGCCAGCAGTATGCGGTTTAGGGTCCAGCATTTT.

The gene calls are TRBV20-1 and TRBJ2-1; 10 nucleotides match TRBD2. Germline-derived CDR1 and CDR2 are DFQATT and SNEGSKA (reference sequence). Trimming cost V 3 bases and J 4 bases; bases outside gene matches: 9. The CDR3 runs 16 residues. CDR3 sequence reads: CSASALTSGEYNEQFF. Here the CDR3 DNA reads TGCAGTGCTAGTGCCCTCACTAGCGGGGAATACAATGAGCAGTTCTTC.

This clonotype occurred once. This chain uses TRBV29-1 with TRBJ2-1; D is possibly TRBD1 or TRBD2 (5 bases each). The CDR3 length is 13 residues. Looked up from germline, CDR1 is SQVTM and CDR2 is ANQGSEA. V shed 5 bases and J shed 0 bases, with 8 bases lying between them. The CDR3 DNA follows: TGCAGCGTTCTGGGGGACTCCTACAATGAGCAGTTCTTC. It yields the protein CSVLGDSYNEQFF.

CDR3: CASSLLGQGSSYNEQYF. DNA for the CDR3: TGTGCCAGCAGCTTATTGGGTCAGGGGAGCTCCTACAATGAGCAGTACTTC. The chain is built from TRBV7-3 and TRBJ2-1; possible D gene TRBD1, 6 bases. Gene TRBJ2-7 matches the end of the DNA better, so the J call may be wrong. CDR1 and CDR2 (germline): SGHTA, FQGTGA. The CDR3 covers 17 residues.